The clone carrying this T cell receptor (beta chain) was seen a single time. Its antigen remains unknown. Germline loops: CDR1 MNHEY, CDR2 SMNVEV (reference sequence). The CDR3 spans 16 residues. V lost 6 bases and J 4 bases, leaving 20 bases between the germline ends. This sample was taken from a study of graft-versus-host responses after intestinal transplantation. As for the study in general: The study gave all recipients anti-thymocyte globulin induction, then tacrolimus and steroids for roughly 3 years.

Measured with immunoSEQ multiplex PCR; TCRdb has only the in-frame clones, and not every one. The sample lists about 100,000 clones; about 90% were seen once. The sequence came from a human donor who received an intestinal transplant. The sample here was unstimulated CD8+ T cells sorted from spleen or lymph node cells, taken before intestinal transplant. The chain recombines TRBV27 with TRBJ2-3, with D possibly TRBD2 on 7 matching bases. CDR3: CASSLRGGGPSDTQYF. The CDR3 DNA reads as TGTGCCAGCAGCCTCCGAGGGGGAGGGCCATCAGATACGCAGTATTTT.